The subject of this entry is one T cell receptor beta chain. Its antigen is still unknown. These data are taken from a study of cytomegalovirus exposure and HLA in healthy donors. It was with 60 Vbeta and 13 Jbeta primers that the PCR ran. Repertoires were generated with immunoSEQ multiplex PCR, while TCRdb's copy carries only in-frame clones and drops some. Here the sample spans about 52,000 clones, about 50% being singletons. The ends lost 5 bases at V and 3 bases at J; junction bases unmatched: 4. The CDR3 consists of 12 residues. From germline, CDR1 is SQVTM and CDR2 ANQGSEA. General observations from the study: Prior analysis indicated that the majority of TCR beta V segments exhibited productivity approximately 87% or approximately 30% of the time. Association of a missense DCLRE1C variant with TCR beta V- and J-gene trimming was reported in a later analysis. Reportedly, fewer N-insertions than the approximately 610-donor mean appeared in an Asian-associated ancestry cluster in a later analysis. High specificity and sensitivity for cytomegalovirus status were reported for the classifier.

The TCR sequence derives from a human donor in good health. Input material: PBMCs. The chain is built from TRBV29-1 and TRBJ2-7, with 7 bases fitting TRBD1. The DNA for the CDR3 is TGCAGCGTTACAGGGGCGGTCTACGAGCAGTACTTC. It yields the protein CSVTGAVYEQYF.